This TCR beta chain was sequenced in a study of identical twins. Overall study findings and caveats: Less excess twin sharing appeared in beta out-of-frame sequences.

Comments on this clonotype: The antigen is not known.

The CDR3 runs 16 residues. V gave up 5 bases and J gave up 1 base, with 18 bases separating them. Germline lookup yields CDR1 SGHTA and CDR2 FQGNSA. TCRdb re-analysed the 5' RACE reads in MiXCR, keeping a single row per CDR3 protein. The sample yields about 470,000 distinct CDR3 sequences, less than 25% seen once. This sample also appeared in a second study, on T cells expressing NK-cell markers.

The TCR was taken from a woman aged 18-29 years in good health. The chain employs TRBV7-2 and TRBJ2-7; D not certain. The source material was CD4+ T cells sorted from blood. The CDR3 is CASSTSAGDPSYEQYF. As DNA, the CDR3 is TGTGCCAGCAGCACCTCTGCAGGAGACCCTTCCTACGAGCAGTACTTC.